One and the same sample provided the 10 T cell receptor beta chains below, sequenced in a study of beta chain features in type 1 diabetes. Overall study results and limits: When Type 1 diabetes patients were examined, their TCRB CDR3s proved moderately but significantly shorter in all four CD4+ subsets.

These receptors lack a known antigen. cDNA synthesis used the whole RNA isolate, giving expressed TCRB sequences. The data were produced by immunoSEQ multiplex PCR, yet TCRdb's version contains in-frame clones alone and is incomplete. Here the sample spans fewer than 350,000 clones, 15% being singletons. Sequencing used naive CD4+ T cells from blood. The receptors come from a young man with type 1 diabetes.

About this clone: The same CDR3 can be traced to other DNA sequences in this sample. V is TRBV9 and J is TRBJ2-7, with 8 bases lining up with TRBD2. CDR1 is SGDLS and CDR2 is YYNGEE in the germline V gene. J gave up 0 bases and V 3 bases, and 2 bases lay outside the gene matches. The CDR3 has 14 residues. CDR3 in amino acids: CASSAGTSSYEQYF. DNA for the CDR3: TGTGCCAGCAGCGCCGGGACTAGCTCCTACGAGCAGTACTTC.

This clone appeared a few times. The rearrangement uses TRBV5-1 and TRBJ2-1, with D possibly being TRBD2 (6 bases). Trimming took off 1 base at V and 9 bases at J, with 14 bases between the two ends. The CDR3 spans 14 residues. CDR1 is SGHRS and CDR2 is YFSETQ in the germline V gene. In DNA form, the CDR3 reads TGCGCCAGCAGCTTGCGGCCCGGGGGTGGTGAGCAGTTCTTC. This sequence encodes CASSLRPGGGEQFF.

V is TRBV30 and J is TRBJ2-2; tentatively, D is TRBD2 (6 bases). Germline assignment: CDR1 GTSNPN and CDR2 SVGIG (reference sequence). Between the trimmed V and J ends, which lost 4 bases and 2 bases, there was a span of 14 bases. The CDR3 length is 15 residues. CDR3 protein: CAWTGLGGNTGELFF. Written as DNA, the CDR3 is TGTGCCTGGACCGGGCTGGGGGGTAACACCGGGGAGCTGTTTTTT. The full variable domain, in which reference TRBV30 and TRBJ2-2 provide the parts outside the CDR3, is SQTIHQWPATLVQPVGSPLSLECTVEGTSNPNLYWYRQAAGRGLQLLFYSVGIGQISSEVPQNLSASRPQDRQFILSSKKLLLSDSGFYLCAWTGLGGNTGELFFGEGSRLTVL.

The J gene is TRBJ1-1, the V gene TRBV10-2; a possible D gene is TRBD1 (6 bases). The CDR3 sequence is 14 residues long. Trimming removed 6 bases from V and 0 bases from J, with 11 bases in between. Germline V CDR1 and CDR2: WSHSY, SAAADI. CDR3: CASSSGQLNTEAFF. The DNA for the CDR3 is TGCGCCAGCAGCAGCGGACAGCTGAACACTGAAGCTTTCTTT.

This clone was seen a handful of times. The chain couples TRBV5-1 to TRBJ2-5; 10 positions agree with TRBD1. V gave up 9 bases and J gave up 3 bases; unmatched junction bases: 8. The CDR3 length is 14 residues. Germline V gene lookup returns CDR1 SGHRS and CDR2 YFSETQ. In nucleotides, the CDR3 is TGCGCCACCCGAACCGGGACAGGGGAAGAGACCCAGTACTTC. As protein: CATRTGTGEETQYF.

V and J are TRBV18 and TRBJ1-5, with D possibly matching TRBD1 (5 bases). Germline CDR1 is KGHSH and CDR2 is LQKENI. This CDR3 spans 15 amino acids. V was cut by 5 bases and J by 2 bases, with 13 bases left in between. The CDR3 region is CASSSGEGGNQPQHF. CDR3 sequence (DNA): TGTGCCAGCTCATCGGGCGAAGGGGGCAATCAGCCCCAGCATTTT. The full variable domain, completed using reference TRBV18 and TRBJ1-5, is NAGVMQNPRHLVRRRGQEARLRCSPMKGHSHVYWYRQLPEEGLKFMVYLQKENIIDESGMPKERFSAEFPKEGPSILRIQQVVRGDSAAYFCASSSGEGGNQPQHFGDGTRLSIL.

There are a few counts of this clone. The chain couples TRBV5-1 to TRBJ2-1; 9 bases align to TRBD2. After removal of 5 bases from V and 8 bases from J, the junction contained 8 bases not matched to a gene. Germline-derived CDR1 and CDR2 are SGHRS and YFSETQ. The CDR3 covers 14 residues. The CDR3 DNA is TGCGCCAGCAGAGCCGGGACTAGCACTTATGAGCAGTTCTTC. Its translation is CASRAGTSTYEQFF.

The chain employs TRBV4-3 and TRBJ1-1, with 9 bases fitting TRBD1. The germline CDR1 and CDR2 sequences are LGHNA and YSLEER. Trimming at V came to 3 bases and at J to 3 bases, leaving 2 bases not matched to a gene. This CDR3 is 14 amino acids long. The chain's CDR3 is CASSHTGGYTEAFF. The CDR3 DNA sequence: TGCGCCAGCAGCCATACAGGGGGCTACACTGAAGCTTTCTTT.

The J gene is TRBJ2-1, the V gene TRBV6-4; TRBD2 aligns across 11 bases. The CDR3 has 15 residues. V lost 4 bases, J lost 6 bases, and 5 bases stayed unmatched. Germline V gives CDR1 MRHNA, CDR2 SNTAGT. CDR3 protein: CASSAMGTSGNEQFF. In nucleotides, the CDR3 is TGTGCCAGCAGTGCTATGGGGACTAGCGGCAATGAGCAGTTCTTC.

This rearrangement joins TRBV19 to TRBJ2-7; tentatively, D is TRBD1 (5 bases). V lost 1 base and J 0 bases, leaving 16 bases between the germline ends. CDR3 length equals 17 residues. Germline CDR1 LNHDA, CDR2 SQIVND (reference sequence). The CDR3 reads CASSIVGSWTSSYEQYF. In nucleotides, the CDR3 is TGTGCCAGTAGTATAGTAGGGTCCTGGACAAGCTCCTACGAGCAGTACTTC.